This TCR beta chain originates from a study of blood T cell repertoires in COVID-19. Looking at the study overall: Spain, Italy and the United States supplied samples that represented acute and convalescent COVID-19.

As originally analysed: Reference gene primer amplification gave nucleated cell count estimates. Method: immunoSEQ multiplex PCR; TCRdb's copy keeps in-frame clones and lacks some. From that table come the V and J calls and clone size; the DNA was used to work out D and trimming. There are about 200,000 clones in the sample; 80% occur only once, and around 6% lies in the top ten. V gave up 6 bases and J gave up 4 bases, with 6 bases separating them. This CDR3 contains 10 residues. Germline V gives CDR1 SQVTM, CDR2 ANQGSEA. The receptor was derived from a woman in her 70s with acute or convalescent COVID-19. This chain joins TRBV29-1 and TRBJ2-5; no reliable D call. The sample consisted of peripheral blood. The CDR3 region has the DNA TGCAGCGTCGCACTAGAGACCCAGTACTTC. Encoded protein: CSVALETQYF. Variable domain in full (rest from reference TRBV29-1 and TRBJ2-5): SAVISQKPSRDICQRGTSLTIQCQVDSQVTMMFWYRQQPGQSLTLIATANQGSEATYESGFVIDKFPISRPNLTFSTLTVSNMSPEDSSIYLCSVALETQYFGPGTRLLVL.